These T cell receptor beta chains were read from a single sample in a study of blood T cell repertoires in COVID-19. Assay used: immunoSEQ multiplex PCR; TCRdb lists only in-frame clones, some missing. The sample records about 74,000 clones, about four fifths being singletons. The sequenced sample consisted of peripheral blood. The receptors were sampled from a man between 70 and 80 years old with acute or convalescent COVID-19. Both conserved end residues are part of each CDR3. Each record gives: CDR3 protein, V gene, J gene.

CASTNRDREVRGTGELFF	TRBV6-7	TRBJ2-2
CASSQGPGRTEAFF	TRBV3-1/TRBV3-2	TRBJ1-1
CASSPTGQPVEAFF	TRBV7-2	TRBJ1-1
CASSDRQDTDTQYF	TRBV2	TRBJ2-3
CASTGGAPREETQYF	TRBV2	TRBJ2-5
CASSGSFEDTEAFF	TRBV5-1	TRBJ1-1
CASSRREENTEAFF	TRBV7-9	TRBJ1-1
CASSQDPHRGETQYF	TRBV4-1	TRBJ2-5
CASSEGTSGYTGELFF	TRBV25-1	TRBJ2-2
CAAFRGSSYNSPLHF	TRBV28	TRBJ1-6
CASSFSDNQPQHF	TRBV7-9	TRBJ1-5
CASSPPGTPNTIYF	TRBV18	TRBJ1-3
CASSPGRELRAFF	TRBV7-9	TRBJ1-1
CATSDPRTSTDTQYF	TRBV24-1	TRBJ2-3
CASSLANNEKLFF	TRBV12-3/TRBV12-4	TRBJ1-4
CASSPWTGIGYTF	TRBV6-5	TRBJ1-2
CASSPQGAGAFF	TRBV3-1/TRBV3-2	TRBJ1-1